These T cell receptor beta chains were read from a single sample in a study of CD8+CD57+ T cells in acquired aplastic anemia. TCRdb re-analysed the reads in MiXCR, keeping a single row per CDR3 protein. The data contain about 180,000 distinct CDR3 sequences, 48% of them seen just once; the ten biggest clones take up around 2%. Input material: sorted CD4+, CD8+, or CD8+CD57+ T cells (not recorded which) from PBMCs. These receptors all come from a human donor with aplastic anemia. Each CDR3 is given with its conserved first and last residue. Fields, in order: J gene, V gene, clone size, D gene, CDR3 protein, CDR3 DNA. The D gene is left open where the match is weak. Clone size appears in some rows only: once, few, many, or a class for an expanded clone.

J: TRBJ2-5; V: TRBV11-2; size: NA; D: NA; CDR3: CASSFELGMGETQYF; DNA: TGTGCCAGCAGCTTCGAGTTGGGGATGGGAGAGACCCAGTACTTC
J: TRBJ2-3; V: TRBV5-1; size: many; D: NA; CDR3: CASSHTGTQYF; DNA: TGCGCCAGCAGCCACACCGGTACGCAGTATTTT
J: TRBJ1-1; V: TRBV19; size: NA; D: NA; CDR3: CASSRKGGAVSTEAFF; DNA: TGTGCCAGTAGTAGGAAGGGGGGCGCAGTAAGTACTGAAGCTTTCTTT
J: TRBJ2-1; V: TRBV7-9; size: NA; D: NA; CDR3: CASSLGLGQFF; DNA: TGTGCCAGCAGCTTGGGTCTGGGGCAGTTCTTC
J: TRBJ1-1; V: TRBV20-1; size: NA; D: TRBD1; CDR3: CSARDVRTGNTEAFF; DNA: TGCAGTGCTAGAGATGTACGGACAGGGAACACTGAAGCTTTCTTT
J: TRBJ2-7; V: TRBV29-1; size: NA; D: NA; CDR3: CSVVLGTLYEQYF; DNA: TGCAGCGTGGTCCTAGGAACTCTCTACGAGCAGTACTTC
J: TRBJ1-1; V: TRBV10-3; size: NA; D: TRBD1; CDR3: CAIQQGLNTEAFF; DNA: TGTGCCATCCAACAGGGGTTGAACACTGAAGCTTTCTTT
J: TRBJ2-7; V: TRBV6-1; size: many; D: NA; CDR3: CASSGVDSLRYEQYF; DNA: TGTGCCAGCAGCGGAGTGGACAGTTTAAGGTACGAGCAGTACTTC
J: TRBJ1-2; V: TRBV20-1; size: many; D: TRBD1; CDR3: CSAWDRLNYGYTF; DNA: TGCAGTGCTTGGGACAGGCTAAACTATGGCTACACCTTC
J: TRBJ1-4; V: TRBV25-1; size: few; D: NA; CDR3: CASSPRQGTTNEKLFF; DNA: TGTGCCAGCTCACCCCGGCAGGGTACAACTAATGAAAAACTGTTTTTT
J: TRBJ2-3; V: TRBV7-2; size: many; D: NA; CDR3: CASSLGLTDTQYF; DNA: TGTGCCAGCAGCTTAGGTCTGACAGATACGCAGTATTTT
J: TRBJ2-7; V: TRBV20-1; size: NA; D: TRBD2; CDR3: CSASSTSGSYEQYF; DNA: TGCAGTGCTAGTTCGACTAGCGGAAGCTACGAGCAGTACTTC
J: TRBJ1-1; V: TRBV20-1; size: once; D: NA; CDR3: CSAIVANTEAFF; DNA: TGCAGTGCTATCGTGGCGAACACTGAAGCTTTCTTT
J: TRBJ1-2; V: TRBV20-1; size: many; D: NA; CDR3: CSASVQARGYTF; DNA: TGCAGTGCTAGTGTCCAGGCGAGGGGCTACACCTTC
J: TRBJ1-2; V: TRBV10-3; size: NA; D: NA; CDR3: CTSGQGLNYGYTF; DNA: TGTACCAGCGGCCAAGGCCTAAACTATGGCTACACCTTC
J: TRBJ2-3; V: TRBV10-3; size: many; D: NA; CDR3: CAINPGLSSTDTQYF; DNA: TGTGCCATCAATCCGGGACTTTCTAGCACAGATACGCAGTATTTT
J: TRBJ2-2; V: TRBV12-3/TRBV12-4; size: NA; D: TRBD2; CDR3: CAGGPLAGLGEPFF; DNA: TGTGCCGGCGGCCCACTAGCGGGTCTCGGGGAGCCGTTTTTT
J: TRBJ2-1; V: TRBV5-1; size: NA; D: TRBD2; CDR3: CASSLGASGDSYNEQFF; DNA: TGCGCCAGCAGCTTGGGTGCTAGCGGAGATAGTTACAATGAGCAGTTCTTC